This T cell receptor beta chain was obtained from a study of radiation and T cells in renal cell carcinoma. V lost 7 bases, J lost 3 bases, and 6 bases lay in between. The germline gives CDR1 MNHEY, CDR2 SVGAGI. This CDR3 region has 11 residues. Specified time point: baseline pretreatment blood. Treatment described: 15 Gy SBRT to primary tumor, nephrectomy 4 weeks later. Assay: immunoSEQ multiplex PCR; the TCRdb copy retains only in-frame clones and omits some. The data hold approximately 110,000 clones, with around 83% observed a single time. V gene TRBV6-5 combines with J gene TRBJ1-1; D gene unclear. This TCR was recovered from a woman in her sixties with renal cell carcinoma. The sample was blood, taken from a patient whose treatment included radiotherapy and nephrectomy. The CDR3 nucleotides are TGTGCCAGCACAAGGGACACTGAAGCTTTCTTT. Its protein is CASTRDTEAFF.